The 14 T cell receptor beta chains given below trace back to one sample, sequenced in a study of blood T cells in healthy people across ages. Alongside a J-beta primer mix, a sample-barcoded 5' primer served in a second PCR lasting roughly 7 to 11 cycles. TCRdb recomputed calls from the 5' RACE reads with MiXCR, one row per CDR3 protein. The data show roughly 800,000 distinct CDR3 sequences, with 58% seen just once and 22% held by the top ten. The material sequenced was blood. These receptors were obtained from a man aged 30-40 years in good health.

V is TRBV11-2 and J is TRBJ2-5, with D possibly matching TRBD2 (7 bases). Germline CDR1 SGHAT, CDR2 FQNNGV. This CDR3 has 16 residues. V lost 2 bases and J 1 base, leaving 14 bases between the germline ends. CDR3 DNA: TGTGCCAGCAGCTTACTTGGCGGGGGCATCCAAGAGACCCAGTACTTC. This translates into CASSLLGGGIQETQYF.

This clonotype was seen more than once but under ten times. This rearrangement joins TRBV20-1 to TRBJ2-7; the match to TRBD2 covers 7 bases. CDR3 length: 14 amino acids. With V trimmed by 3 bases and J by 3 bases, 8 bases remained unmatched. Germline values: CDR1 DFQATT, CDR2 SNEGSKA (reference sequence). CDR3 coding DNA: TGCAGTGCTAGCCCTAGCGGATATATCTACGAGCAGTACTTC. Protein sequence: CSASPSGYIYEQYF.

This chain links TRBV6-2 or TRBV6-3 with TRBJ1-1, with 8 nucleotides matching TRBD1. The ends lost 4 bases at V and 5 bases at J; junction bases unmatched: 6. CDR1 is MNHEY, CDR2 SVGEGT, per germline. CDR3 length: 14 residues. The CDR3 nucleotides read TGTGCCAGCAGTTTGGGACAGGCTCTTACTGAAGCTTTCTTT. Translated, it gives CASSLGQALTEAFF.

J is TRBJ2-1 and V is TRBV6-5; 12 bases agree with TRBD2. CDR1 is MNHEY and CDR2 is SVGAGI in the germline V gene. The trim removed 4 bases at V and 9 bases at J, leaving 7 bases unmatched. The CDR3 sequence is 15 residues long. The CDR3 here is CASSFGLAGISEQFF. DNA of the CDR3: TGTGCCAGCAGTTTCGGACTAGCGGGAATTTCTGAGCAGTTCTTC.

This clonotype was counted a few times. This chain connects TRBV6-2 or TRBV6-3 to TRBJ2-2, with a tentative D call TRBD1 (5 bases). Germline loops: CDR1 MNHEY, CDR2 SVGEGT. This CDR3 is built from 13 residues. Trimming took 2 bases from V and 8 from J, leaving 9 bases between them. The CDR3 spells CASSYPRTGELFF. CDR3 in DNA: TGTGCCAGCAGTTACCCCCGGACAGGGGAGCTGTTTTTT.

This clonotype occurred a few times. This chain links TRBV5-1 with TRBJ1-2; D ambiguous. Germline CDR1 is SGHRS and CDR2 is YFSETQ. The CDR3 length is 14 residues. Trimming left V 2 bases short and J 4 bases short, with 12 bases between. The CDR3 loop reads CASSLERGFYGYTF. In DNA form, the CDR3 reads TGCGCCAGCAGCTTAGAGCGTGGGTTCTATGGCTACACCTTC.

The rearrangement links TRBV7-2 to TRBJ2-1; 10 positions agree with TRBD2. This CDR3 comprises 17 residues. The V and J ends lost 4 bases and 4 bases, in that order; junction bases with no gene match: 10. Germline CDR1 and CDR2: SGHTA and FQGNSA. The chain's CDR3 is CASSSTWGLALYNEQFF. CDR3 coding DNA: TGTGCCAGCAGCTCGACGTGGGGACTAGCGTTATACAATGAGCAGTTCTTC.

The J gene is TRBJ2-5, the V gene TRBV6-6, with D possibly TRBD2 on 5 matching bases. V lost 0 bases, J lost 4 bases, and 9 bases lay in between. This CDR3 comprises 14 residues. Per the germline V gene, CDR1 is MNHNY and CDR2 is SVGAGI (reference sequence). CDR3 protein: CASSYSIATETQYF. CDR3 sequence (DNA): TGTGCCAGCAGTTACTCGATAGCGACAGAGACCCAGTACTTC.

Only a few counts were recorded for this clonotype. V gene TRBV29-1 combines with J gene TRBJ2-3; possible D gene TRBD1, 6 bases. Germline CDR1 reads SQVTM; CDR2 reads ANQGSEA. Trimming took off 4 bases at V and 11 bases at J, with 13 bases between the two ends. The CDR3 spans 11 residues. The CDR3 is CSVVRQGKQYF. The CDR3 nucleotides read TGCAGCGTTGTACGGCAGGGGAAGCAGTATTTT.

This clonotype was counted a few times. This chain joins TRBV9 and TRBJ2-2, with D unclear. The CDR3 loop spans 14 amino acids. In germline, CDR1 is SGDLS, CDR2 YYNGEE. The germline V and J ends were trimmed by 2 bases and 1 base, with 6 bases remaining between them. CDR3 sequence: CASSVQLNTGELFF. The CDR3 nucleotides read TGTGCCAGCAGCGTCCAATTGAACACCGGGGAGCTGTTTTTT.

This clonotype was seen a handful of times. The CDR3 protein is CAINPGQGADTQYF. The CDR3 DNA follows: TGTGCCATCAATCCGGGACAGGGAGCAGATACGCAGTATTTT. The gene calls are TRBV10-3 and TRBJ2-3; TRBD1 aligns across 9 bases. Germline V gene data show CDR1 as ENHRY and CDR2 as SYGVKD. The CDR3 length is 14 residues. J gave up 4 bases and V 7 bases, and 6 bases lay outside the gene matches.

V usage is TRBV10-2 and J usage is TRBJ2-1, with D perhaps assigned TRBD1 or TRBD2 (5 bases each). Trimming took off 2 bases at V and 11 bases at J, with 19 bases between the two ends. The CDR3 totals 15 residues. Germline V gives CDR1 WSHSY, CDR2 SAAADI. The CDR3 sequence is CASSERDVPGEKQFF. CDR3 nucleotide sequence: TGCGCCAGCAGTGAGAGGGACGTTCCCGGGGAAAAGCAGTTCTTC.

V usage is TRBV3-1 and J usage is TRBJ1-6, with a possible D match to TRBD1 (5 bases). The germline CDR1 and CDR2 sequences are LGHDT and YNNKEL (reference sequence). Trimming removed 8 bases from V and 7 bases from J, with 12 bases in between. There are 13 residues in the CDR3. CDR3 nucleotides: TGTGCCAGCGGGACGGAGAAAAATTCACCCCTCCACTTT. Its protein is CASGTEKNSPLHF.

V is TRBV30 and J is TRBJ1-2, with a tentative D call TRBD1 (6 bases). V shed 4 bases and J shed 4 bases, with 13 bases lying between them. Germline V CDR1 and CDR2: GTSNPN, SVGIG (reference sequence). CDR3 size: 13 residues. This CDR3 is CAWTKDSLYGYTF. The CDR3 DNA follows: TGTGCCTGGACTAAGGACAGTCTCTATGGCTACACCTTC.